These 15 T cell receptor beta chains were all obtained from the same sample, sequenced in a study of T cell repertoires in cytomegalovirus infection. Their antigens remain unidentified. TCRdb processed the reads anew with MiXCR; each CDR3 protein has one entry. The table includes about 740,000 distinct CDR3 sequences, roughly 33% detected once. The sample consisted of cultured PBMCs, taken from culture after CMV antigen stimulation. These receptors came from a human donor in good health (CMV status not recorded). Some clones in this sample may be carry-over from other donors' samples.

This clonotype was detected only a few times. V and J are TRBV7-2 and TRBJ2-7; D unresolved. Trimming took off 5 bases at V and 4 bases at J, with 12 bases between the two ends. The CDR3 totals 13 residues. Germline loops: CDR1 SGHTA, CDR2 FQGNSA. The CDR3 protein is CASSLKFQYEQYF. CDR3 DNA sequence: TGTGCCAGCAGCCTTAAGTTCCAATACGAGCAGTACTTC. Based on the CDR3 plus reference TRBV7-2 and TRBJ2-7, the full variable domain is GAGVSQSPSNKVTEKGKDVELRCDPISGHTALYWYRQSLGQGLEFLIYFQGNSAPDKSGLPSDRFSAERTGGSVSTLTIQRTQQEDSAVYLCASSLKFQYEQYFGPGTRLTVT.

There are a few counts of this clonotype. The CDR3 DNA is TGTGCCACCCGTAGCGGGAGTGCGAACACCGGGGAGCTGTTTTTT. Protein product: CATRSGSANTGELFF. The V gene is TRBV6-2 or TRBV6-3, the J gene TRBJ2-2; 9 bases fit TRBD2. V gave up 10 bases and J gave up 0 bases; unmatched junction bases: 6. In germline, CDR1 is MNHEY, CDR2 SVGEGT. The CDR3 has 15 residues.

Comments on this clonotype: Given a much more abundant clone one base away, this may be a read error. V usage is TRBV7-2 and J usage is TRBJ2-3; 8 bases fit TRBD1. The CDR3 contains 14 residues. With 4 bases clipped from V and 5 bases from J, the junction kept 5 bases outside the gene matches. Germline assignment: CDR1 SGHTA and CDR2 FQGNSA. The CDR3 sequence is CASSWTGSLDTQYF. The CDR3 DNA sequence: TGTGCCAGCAGCTGGACAGGGTCCCTAGATACGCAGTATTTT.

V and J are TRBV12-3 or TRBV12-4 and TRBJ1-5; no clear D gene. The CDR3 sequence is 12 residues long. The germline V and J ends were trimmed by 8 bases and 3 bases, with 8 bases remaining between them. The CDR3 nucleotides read TGTGCCAGCGGGGTTTTCAATCAGCCCCAGCATTTT. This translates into CASGVFNQPQHF.

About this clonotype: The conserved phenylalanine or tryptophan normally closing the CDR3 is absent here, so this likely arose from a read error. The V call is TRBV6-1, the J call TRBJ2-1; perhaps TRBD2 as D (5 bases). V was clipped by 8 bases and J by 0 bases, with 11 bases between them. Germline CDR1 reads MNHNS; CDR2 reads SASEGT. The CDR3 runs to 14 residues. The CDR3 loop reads CASCGTSSYNEQFS. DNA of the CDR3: TGTGCCAGCTGTGGTACTAGCTCCTACAATGAGCAGTTCTCC.

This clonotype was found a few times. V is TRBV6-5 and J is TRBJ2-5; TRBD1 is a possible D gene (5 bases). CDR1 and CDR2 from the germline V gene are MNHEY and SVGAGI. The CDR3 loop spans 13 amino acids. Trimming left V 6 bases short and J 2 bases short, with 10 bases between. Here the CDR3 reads CASSTTEQETQYF. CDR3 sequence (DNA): TGTGCCAGCAGCACGACAGAACAAGAGACCCAGTACTTC.

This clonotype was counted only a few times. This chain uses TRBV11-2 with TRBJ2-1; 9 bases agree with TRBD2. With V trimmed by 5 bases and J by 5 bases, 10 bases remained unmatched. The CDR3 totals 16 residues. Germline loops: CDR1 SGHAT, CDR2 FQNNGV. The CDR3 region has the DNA TGTGCCAGCAGCCCTAGGGTGGGACTAGCAAACAATGAGCAGTTCTTC. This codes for CASSPRVGLANNEQFF. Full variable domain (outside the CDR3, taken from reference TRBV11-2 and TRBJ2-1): EAGVAQSPRYKIIEKRQSVAFWCNPISGHATLYWYQQILGQGPKLLIQFQNNGVVDDSQLPKDRFSAERLKGVDSTLKIQPAKLEDSAVYLCASSPRVGLANNEQFFGPGTRLTVL.

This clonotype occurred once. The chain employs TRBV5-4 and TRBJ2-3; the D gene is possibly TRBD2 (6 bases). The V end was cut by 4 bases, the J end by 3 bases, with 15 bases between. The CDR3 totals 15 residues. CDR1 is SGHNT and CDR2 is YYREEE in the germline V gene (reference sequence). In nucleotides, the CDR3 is TGTGCCAGCAGCACCCGGGGACTGGCAACAGATACGCAGTATTTT. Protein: CASSTRGLATDTQYF. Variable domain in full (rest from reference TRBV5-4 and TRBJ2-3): ETGVTQSPTHLIKTRGQQVTLRCSSQSGHNTVSWYQQALGQGPQFIFQYYREEENGRGNFPPRFSGLQFPNYSSELNVNALELDDSALYLCASSTRGLATDTQYFGPGTRLTVL.

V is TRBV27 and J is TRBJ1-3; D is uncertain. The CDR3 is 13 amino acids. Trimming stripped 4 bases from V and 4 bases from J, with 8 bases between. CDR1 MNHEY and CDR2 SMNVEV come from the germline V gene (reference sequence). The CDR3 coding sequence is TGTGCCAGCAGTTGGCAAGTGGGAAACACCATATATTTT. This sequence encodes CASSWQVGNTIYF.

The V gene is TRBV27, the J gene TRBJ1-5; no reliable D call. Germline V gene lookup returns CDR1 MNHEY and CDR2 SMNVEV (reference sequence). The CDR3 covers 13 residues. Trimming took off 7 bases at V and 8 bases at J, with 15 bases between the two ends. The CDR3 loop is CASTKAVGEPQHF. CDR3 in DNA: TGTGCCAGCACCAAAGCCGTGGGTGAGCCCCAGCATTTT.

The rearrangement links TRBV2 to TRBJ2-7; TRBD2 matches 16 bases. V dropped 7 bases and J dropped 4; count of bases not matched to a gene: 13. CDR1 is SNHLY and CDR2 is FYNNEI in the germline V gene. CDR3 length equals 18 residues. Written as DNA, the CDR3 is TGTGCCAGCATTCCTGGGGGACTAGCGGGAGGGCCCCTGTACGAGCAGTACTTC. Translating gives CASIPGGLAGGPLYEQYF.

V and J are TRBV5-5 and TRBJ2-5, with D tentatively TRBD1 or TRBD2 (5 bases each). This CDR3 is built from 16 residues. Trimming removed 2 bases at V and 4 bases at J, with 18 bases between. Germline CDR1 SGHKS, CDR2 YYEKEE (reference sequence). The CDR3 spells CASSFGTAGTGETQYF. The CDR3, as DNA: TGTGCCAGCAGCTTCGGGACGGCAGGAACGGGAGAGACCCAGTACTTC.

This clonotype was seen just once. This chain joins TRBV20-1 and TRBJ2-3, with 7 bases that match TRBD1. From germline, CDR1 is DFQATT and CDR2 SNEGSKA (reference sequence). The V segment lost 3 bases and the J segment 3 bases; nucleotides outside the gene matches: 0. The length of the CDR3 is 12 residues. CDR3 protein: CSARDRTDTQYF. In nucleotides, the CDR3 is TGCAGTGCTAGGGACAGGACAGATACGCAGTATTTT.

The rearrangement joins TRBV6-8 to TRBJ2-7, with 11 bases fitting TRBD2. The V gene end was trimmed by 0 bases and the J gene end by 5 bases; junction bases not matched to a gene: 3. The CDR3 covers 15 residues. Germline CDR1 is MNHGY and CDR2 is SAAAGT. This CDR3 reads CASSYSSGGAHEQYF. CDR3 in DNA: TGTGCCAGCAGTTACTCTAGCGGGGGGGCCCACGAGCAGTACTTC.

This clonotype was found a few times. The CDR3 loop reads CASSQADFAYEQYF. CDR3 nucleotide sequence: TGTGCCAGCAGCCAAGCCGACTTCGCCTACGAGCAGTACTTC. V usage is TRBV7-6 and J usage is TRBJ2-7, with D unresolved. Germline CDR1 SGHVS, CDR2 FNYEAQ. This CDR3 comprises 14 residues. The V gene lost 5 bases and the J gene lost 2 bases, with 13 bases spanning the gap.